This T cell receptor (beta chain) was recovered during a study of Tregs in tolerant kidney transplant recipients. Study-level results: Tolerant patients' donor-specific Tregs expanded beyond overall Tregs, suggesting antigen-driven growth.

Unstimulated Tregs (CD4+CD25+CD127-) and CD4+CD25- non-Tregs were sorted from PBMCs. Of note for this clone: Its antigen is still unknown. The CDR3 end lies 3 residues beyond the end of the read and is filled in from the germline J gene.

The CDR3 spans 15 residues. Germline CDR1 is SEHNR and CDR2 is FQNEAQ (reference sequence). The V and J ends lost 5 bases and 3 bases, in that order; junction bases with no gene match: 5. Using immunoSEQ multiplex PCR, the repertoire was profiled, and TCRdb retains in-frame clones only, with some absent. Listed are approximately 31,000 clones; 6.5% to 8% falls within the top ten. This chain connects TRBV7-9 to TRBJ2-7; 12 nucleotides align to TRBD2. Sample: CD8+ T cells from blood, taken before the transplant. The receptor was isolated from a human donor who received a combined kidney and bone marrow transplant. The covered CDR3 bases are TGTGCCAGCAGCCGCCTAGCGGGAGGGCTCTACGAG. It yields the protein CASSRLAGGLYE. The whole CDR3 reads CASSRLAGGLYEQYF.